These T cell receptor beta chains were read from a single sample in a study of T cell repertoires in aging, cancer and after chemotherapy. TCRdb re-called the multiplex PCR reads through MiXCR, storing one row per CDR3 protein. The sample yields just under 10,000 distinct CDR3 sequences, roughly two fifths seen once. Sequencing was done on a sample of blood. All receptors come from a human donor in good health. CDR3s include the opening cysteine and the closing phenylalanine or tryptophan. D genes are given only for firm matches. Only some rows state a clone size, as once, few, many or a class for expanded clones.

clone_size: NA
d_call: NA
cdr3_length: 14
v_call: TRBV21-1
j_call: TRBJ2-4
cdr3_aa: CASSPGGGKNIQYF
cdr3_nt: TGTGCCAGCAGCCCCGGGGGGGGAAAAAACATTCAGTACTTC

clone_size: medium-sized
d_call: NA
cdr3_length: 12
v_call: TRBV29-1
j_call: TRBJ1-4
cdr3_aa: CSVQGGEEKLFF
cdr3_nt: TGCAGCGTACAGGGAGGAGAGGAAAAACTGTTTTTT

clone_size: NA
d_call: NA
cdr3_length: 14
v_call: TRBV5-4
j_call: TRBJ1-5
cdr3_aa: CASRTGPQDQPQHF
cdr3_nt: TGTGCCAGCAGAACAGGGCCCCAGGATCAGCCCCAGCATTTT

clone_size: few
d_call: NA
cdr3_length: 15
v_call: TRBV10-3
j_call: TRBJ2-2
cdr3_aa: CAISLAPQGTGELFF
cdr3_nt: TGTGCCATCAGCTTAGCTCCCCAGGGGACCGGGGAGCTGTTTTTT

clone_size: once
d_call: NA
cdr3_length: 16
v_call: TRBV6-2/TRBV6-3
j_call: TRBJ1-6
cdr3_aa: CASSYSNRTPTSPLHF
cdr3_nt: TGTGCCAGCAGTTACTCGAACAGGACACCTACTTCACCCCTCCACTTT

clone_size: NA
d_call: NA
cdr3_length: 15
v_call: TRBV18
j_call: TRBJ1-4
cdr3_aa: CASSPRVPANEKLFF
cdr3_nt: TGTGCCAGCTCACCAAGAGTGCCAGCGAATGAAAAACTGTTTTTT

clone_size: few
d_call: TRBD1
cdr3_length: 17
v_call: TRBV19
j_call: TRBJ1-6
cdr3_aa: CASSPRDRGAYNSPLHF
cdr3_nt: TGTGCCAGTAGCCCGAGGGACAGGGGCGCCTATAATTCACCCCTCCACTTT

clone_size: NA
d_call: NA
cdr3_length: 15
v_call: TRBV12-3/TRBV12-4
j_call: TRBJ2-3
cdr3_aa: CASSFGSGRTDTQYF
cdr3_nt: TGTGCCAGCAGTTTTGGGAGCGGACGCACAGATACGCAGTATTTT

clone_size: once
d_call: NA
cdr3_length: 18
v_call: TRBV6-6
j_call: TRBJ1-2
cdr3_aa: CASSYPDRPWRGNYGYTF
cdr3_nt: TGTGCCAGCAGTTACCCCGACAGGCCTTGGAGGGGCAACTATGGCTACACCTTC

clone_size: medium-sized
d_call: NA
cdr3_length: 14
v_call: TRBV12-3/TRBV12-4
j_call: TRBJ2-7
cdr3_aa: CASSPLGGSYEQYF
cdr3_nt: TGTGCCAGCAGTCCCCTGGGTGGGTCCTACGAGCAGTACTTC

clone_size: medium-sized
d_call: NA
cdr3_length: 13
v_call: TRBV30
j_call: TRBJ2-5
cdr3_aa: CAWSVERRETQYF
cdr3_nt: TGTGCCTGGAGTGTAGAAAGACGGGAGACCCAGTACTTC

clone_size: NA
d_call: NA
cdr3_length: 15
v_call: TRBV11-1
j_call: TRBJ2-2
cdr3_aa: CASSLGALNTGELFF
cdr3_nt: TGTGCCAGCAGCTTAGGAGCCCTGAACACCGGGGAGCTGTTTTTT

clone_size: few
d_call: NA
cdr3_length: 14
v_call: TRBV30
j_call: TRBJ1-5
cdr3_aa: CAWTPVGASQPQHF
cdr3_nt: TGTGCCTGGACCCCGGTTGGTGCGAGTCAGCCCCAGCATTTT

clone_size: medium-sized
d_call: NA
cdr3_length: 18
v_call: TRBV5-6
j_call: TRBJ2-2
cdr3_aa: CASSLAFGDPRDTGELFF
cdr3_nt: TGTGCCAGCAGCTTGGCGTTTGGGGACCCGAGGGACACCGGGGAGCTGTTTTTT

clone_size: NA
d_call: TRBD1
cdr3_length: 15
v_call: TRBV5-4
j_call: TRBJ2-3
cdr3_aa: CASNSLGQGTDTQYF
cdr3_nt: TGTGCCAGCAATTCCCTTGGACAGGGGACAGATACGCAGTATTTT

clone_size: NA
d_call: NA
cdr3_length: 13
v_call: TRBV18
j_call: TRBJ1-4
cdr3_aa: CASSPQRDEKLFF
cdr3_nt: TGTGCCAGCTCACCACAGCGGGATGAAAAACTGTTTTTT

clone_size: NA
d_call: TRBD2
cdr3_length: 15
v_call: TRBV4-2
j_call: TRBJ2-1
cdr3_aa: CASSHSSGDYNEQFF
cdr3_nt: TGTGCCAGCAGCCATTCTAGCGGAGACTACAATGAGCAGTTCTTC

clone_size: medium-sized
d_call: TRBD1
cdr3_length: 16
v_call: TRBV7-6
j_call: TRBJ2-5
cdr3_aa: CASSTPTGGRQETQYF
cdr3_nt: TGTGCCAGCAGCACTCCCACAGGGGGAAGGCAAGAGACCCAGTACTTC

clone_size: few
d_call: NA
cdr3_length: 12
v_call: TRBV6-5
j_call: TRBJ1-5
cdr3_aa: CASGLRGVAQHF
cdr3_nt: TGTGCCAGCGGCCTACGGGGGGTAGCCCAGCATTTT

clone_size: medium-sized
d_call: TRBD1
cdr3_length: 13
v_call: TRBV29-1
j_call: TRBJ1-5
cdr3_aa: CSVTDRVNQPQHF
cdr3_nt: TGCAGCGTTACCGACAGGGTCAATCAGCCCCAGCATTTT

clone_size: NA
d_call: TRBD2
cdr3_length: 16
v_call: TRBV5-6
j_call: TRBJ2-1
cdr3_aa: CASSLAAGETKDEQFF
cdr3_nt: TGTGCCAGCAGCTTAGCGGCGGGAGAGACGAAGGATGAGCAGTTCTTC

clone_size: few
d_call: NA
cdr3_length: 14
v_call: TRBV12-3/TRBV12-4
j_call: TRBJ2-3
cdr3_aa: CASSLAPRSFTQYF
cdr3_nt: TGTGCCAGCAGTTTAGCCCCCAGGAGCTTTACGCAGTATTTT

clone_size: NA
d_call: TRBD2
cdr3_length: 21
v_call: TRBV15
j_call: TRBJ2-7
cdr3_aa: CATSRDKRTSGGGRMPYEQYF
cdr3_nt: TGTGCCACCAGCAGAGACAAGAGGACTAGCGGGGGGGGGCGTATGCCCTACGAGCAGTACTTC

clone_size: NA
d_call: TRBD1
cdr3_length: 14
v_call: TRBV12-3/TRBV12-4
j_call: TRBJ2-7
cdr3_aa: CASSLGQGRYEQYF
cdr3_nt: TGTGCCAGCAGTTTGGGACAGGGTCGCTACGAGCAGTACTTC

clone_size: few
d_call: NA
cdr3_length: 13
v_call: TRBV29-1
j_call: TRBJ1-1
cdr3_aa: CSVYAGRNTEAFF
cdr3_nt: TGCAGCGTATATGCGGGACGTAACACTGAAGCTTTCTTT

clone_size: few
d_call: TRBD2
cdr3_length: 16
v_call: TRBV6-1
j_call: TRBJ2-1
cdr3_aa: CASSATSGRAVNEQFF
cdr3_nt: TGTGCCAGCAGTGCCACTAGCGGGAGGGCCGTAAATGAGCAGTTCTTC

clone_size: few
d_call: NA
cdr3_length: 14
v_call: TRBV6-6
j_call: TRBJ2-1
cdr3_aa: CASSPRTIGGEQFF
cdr3_nt: TGTGCCAGCAGTCCTCGGACGATCGGGGGTGAGCAGTTCTTC

clone_size: medium-sized
d_call: NA
cdr3_length: 13
v_call: TRBV19
j_call: TRBJ2-2
cdr3_aa: CASMRRDTGELFF
cdr3_nt: TGTGCCAGTATGAGGCGTGACACCGGGGAGCTGTTTTTT

clone_size: NA
d_call: NA
cdr3_length: 15
v_call: TRBV5-6
j_call: TRBJ2-7
cdr3_aa: CASSLANPGSYEQYF
cdr3_nt: TGTGCCAGCAGCTTAGCTAACCCAGGTAGCTACGAGCAGTACTTC

clone_size: medium-sized
d_call: NA
cdr3_length: 14
v_call: TRBV29-1
j_call: TRBJ2-3
cdr3_aa: CSGGPTSSTDTQYF
cdr3_nt: TGCAGCGGCGGACCCACCTCTAGCACAGATACGCAGTATTTT

clone_size: few
d_call: NA
cdr3_length: 13
v_call: TRBV29-1
j_call: TRBJ1-3
cdr3_aa: CSAQQAGGNTIYF
cdr3_nt: TGCAGCGCCCAACAGGCGGGGGGAAACACCATATATTTT

clone_size: medium-sized
d_call: TRBD2
cdr3_length: 13
v_call: TRBV19
j_call: TRBJ2-3
cdr3_aa: CASSRLAYDTQYF
cdr3_nt: TGTGCCAGTAGTCGACTAGCCTACGATACGCAGTATTTT

clone_size: medium-sized
d_call: TRBD2
cdr3_length: 17
v_call: TRBV5-6
j_call: TRBJ2-3
cdr3_aa: CASSILPVSGSSDTQYF
cdr3_nt: TGTGCCAGCAGCATTCTCCCGGTTAGCGGGAGCTCAGATACGCAGTATTTT

clone_size: NA
d_call: NA
cdr3_length: 13
v_call: TRBV6-1
j_call: TRBJ1-2
cdr3_aa: CASTQVLDYGYTF
cdr3_nt: TGTGCCAGCACCCAAGTCTTAGACTATGGCTACACCTTC

clone_size: NA
d_call: TRBD1
cdr3_length: 15
v_call: TRBV6-4
j_call: TRBJ2-3
cdr3_aa: CASSEGGLTTDTQYF
cdr3_nt: TGTGCCAGCAGTGAAGGGGGCTTAACCACAGATACGCAGTATTTT

clone_size: NA
d_call: NA
cdr3_length: 13
v_call: TRBV5-6
j_call: TRBJ2-2
cdr3_aa: CASKRENTGELFF
cdr3_nt: TGCGCCAGCAAGAGGGAGAACACCGGGGAGCTGTTTTTT

clone_size: NA
d_call: NA
cdr3_length: 15
v_call: TRBV7-9
j_call: TRBJ2-1
cdr3_aa: CASSIRAGSYNEQFF
cdr3_nt: TGTGCCAGCAGCATAAGGGCAGGCTCCTACAATGAGCAGTTCTTC

clone_size: NA
d_call: NA
cdr3_length: 13
v_call: TRBV27
j_call: TRBJ2-7
cdr3_aa: CASSLIGVYEQYF
cdr3_nt: TGTGCCAGCAGCCTTATCGGGGTCTACGAGCAGTACTTC

clone_size: NA
d_call: NA
cdr3_length: 15
v_call: TRBV19
j_call: TRBJ1-2
cdr3_aa: CASSTGPGTPYGYTF
cdr3_nt: TGTGCCAGTAGTACCGGACCAGGTACCCCCTATGGCTACACCTTC

clone_size: NA
d_call: TRBD1
cdr3_length: 15
v_call: TRBV6-5
j_call: TRBJ2-3
cdr3_aa: CASSGVSGGADTQYF
cdr3_nt: TGTGCCAGCAGTGGGGTATCAGGGGGCGCAGATACGCAGTATTTT

clone_size: medium-sized
d_call: NA
cdr3_length: 13
v_call: TRBV5-4
j_call: TRBJ2-5
cdr3_aa: CASLSGTEGRAHF
cdr3_nt: TGTGCCAGCTTATCTGGGACCGAGGGAAGGGCGCACTTC

clone_size: NA
d_call: NA
cdr3_length: 12
v_call: TRBV7-9
j_call: TRBJ1-2
cdr3_aa: CASSPTGVGYTF
cdr3_nt: TGTGCCAGCAGCCCAACAGGAGTTGGCTACACCTTC